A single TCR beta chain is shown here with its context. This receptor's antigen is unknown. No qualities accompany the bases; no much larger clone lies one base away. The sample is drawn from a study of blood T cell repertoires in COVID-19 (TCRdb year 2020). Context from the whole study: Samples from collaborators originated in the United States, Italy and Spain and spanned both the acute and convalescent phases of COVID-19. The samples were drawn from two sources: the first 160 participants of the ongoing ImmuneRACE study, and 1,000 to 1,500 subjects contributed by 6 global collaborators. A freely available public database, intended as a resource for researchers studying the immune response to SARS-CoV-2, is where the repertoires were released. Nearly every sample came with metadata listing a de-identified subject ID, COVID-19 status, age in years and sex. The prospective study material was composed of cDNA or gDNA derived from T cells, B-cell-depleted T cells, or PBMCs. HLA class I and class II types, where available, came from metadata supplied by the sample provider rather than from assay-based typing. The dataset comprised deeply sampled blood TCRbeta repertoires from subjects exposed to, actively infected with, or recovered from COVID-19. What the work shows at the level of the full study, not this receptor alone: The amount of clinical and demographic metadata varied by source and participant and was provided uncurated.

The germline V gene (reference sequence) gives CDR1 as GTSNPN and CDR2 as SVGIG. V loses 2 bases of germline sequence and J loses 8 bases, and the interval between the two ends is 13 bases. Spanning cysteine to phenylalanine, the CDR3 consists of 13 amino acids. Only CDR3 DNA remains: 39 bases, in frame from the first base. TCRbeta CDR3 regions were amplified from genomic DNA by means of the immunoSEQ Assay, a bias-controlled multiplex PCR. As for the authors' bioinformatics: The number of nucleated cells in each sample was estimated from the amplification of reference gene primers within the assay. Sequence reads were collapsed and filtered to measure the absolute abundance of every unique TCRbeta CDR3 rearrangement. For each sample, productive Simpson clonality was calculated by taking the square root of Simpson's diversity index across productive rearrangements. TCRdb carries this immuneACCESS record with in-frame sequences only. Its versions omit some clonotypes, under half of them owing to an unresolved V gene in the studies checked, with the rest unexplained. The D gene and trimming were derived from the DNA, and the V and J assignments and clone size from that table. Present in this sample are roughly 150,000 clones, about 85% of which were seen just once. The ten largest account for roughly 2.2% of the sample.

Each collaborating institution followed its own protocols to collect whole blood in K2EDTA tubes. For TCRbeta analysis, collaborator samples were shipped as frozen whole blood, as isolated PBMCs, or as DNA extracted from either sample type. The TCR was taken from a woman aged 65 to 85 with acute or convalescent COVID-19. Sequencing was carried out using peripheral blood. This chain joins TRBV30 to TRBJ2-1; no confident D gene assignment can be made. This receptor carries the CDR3 CAWSYPQTHEQFF. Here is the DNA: TGTGCCTGGAGTTACCCCCAAACACATGAGCAGTTCTTC.